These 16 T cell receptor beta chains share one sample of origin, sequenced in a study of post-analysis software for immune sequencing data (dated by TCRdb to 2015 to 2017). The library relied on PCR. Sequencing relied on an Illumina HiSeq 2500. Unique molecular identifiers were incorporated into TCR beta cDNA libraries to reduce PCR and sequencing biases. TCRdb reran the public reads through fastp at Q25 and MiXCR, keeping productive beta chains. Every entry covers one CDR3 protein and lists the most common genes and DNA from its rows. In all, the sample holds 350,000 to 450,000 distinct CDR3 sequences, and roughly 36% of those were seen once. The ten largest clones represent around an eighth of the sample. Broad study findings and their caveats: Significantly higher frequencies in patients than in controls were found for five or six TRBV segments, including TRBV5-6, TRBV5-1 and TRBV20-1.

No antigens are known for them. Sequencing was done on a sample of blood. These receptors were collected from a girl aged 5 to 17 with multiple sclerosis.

The CDR3 DNA is TGTGCCAGCAGCCCCGACAGGTTGTTAACCTACGAGCAGTACTTC. Its translation: CASSPDRLLTYEQYF. V is TRBV7-2 and J is TRBJ2-7, with D perhaps matching TRBD1 (6 bases). Germline CDR1 reads SGHTA; CDR2 reads FQGNSA. CDR3 length: 15 amino acids. V gave up 5 bases and J gave up 2 bases, with 16 bases separating them.

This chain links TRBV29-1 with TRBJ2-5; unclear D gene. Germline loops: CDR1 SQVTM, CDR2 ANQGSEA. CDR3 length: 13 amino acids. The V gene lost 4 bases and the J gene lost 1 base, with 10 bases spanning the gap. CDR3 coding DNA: TGCAGCGTTGGGTCAGAGCCCCAAGAGACCCAGTACTTC. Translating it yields CSVGSEPQETQYF.

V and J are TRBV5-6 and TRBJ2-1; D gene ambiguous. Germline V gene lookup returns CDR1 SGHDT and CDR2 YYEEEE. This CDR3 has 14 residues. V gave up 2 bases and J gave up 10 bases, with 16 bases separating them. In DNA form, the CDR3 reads TGTGCCAGCAGCTTCCCGACCCGGTCGAAGGAGCAGTTCTTC. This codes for CASSFPTRSKEQFF.

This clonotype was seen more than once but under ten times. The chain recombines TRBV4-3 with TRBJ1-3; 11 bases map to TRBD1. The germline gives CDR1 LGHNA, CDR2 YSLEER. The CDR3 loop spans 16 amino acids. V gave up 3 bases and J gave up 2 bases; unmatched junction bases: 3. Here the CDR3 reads CASSQTGQGAGNTIYF. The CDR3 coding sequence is TGCGCCAGCAGCCAGACGGGACAGGGGGCTGGAAACACCATATATTTT.

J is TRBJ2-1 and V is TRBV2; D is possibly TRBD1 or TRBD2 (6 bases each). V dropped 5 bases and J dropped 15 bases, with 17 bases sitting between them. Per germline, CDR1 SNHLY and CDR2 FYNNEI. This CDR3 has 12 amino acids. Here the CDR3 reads CASSLVGGPSFF. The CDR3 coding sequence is TGTGCCAGCAGTCTCGTGGGGGGCCCTTCGTTCTTC.

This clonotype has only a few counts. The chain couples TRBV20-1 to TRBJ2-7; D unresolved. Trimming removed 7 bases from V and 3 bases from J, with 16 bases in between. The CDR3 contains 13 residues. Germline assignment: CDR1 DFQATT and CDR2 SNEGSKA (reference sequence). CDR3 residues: CSDPWQPRYEQYF. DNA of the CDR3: TGCAGTGACCCGTGGCAACCCCGCTACGAGCAGTACTTC.

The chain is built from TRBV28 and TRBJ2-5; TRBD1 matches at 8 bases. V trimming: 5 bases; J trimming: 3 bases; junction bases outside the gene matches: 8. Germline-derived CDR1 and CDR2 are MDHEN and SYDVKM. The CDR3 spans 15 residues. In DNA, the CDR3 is TGTGCCAGCAGTACTCCCTTGACAGGGGAAGAGACCCAGTACTTC. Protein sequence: CASSTPLTGEETQYF.

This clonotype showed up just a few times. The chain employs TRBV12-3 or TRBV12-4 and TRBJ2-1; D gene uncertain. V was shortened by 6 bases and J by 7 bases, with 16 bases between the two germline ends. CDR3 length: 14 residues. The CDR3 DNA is TGTGCCAGCAGCCCCGGGCAGGCAAGGAATGAGCAGTTCTTC. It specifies CASSPGQARNEQFF.

CDR3 sequence: CASSLSQGRIHEQYF. The CDR3 DNA reads as TGTGCCAGCAGCTTATCCCAGGGTAGGATCCACGAGCAGTACTTC. This chain links TRBV7-3 with TRBJ2-7; perhaps TRBD1 as D (5 bases). Germline assignment: CDR1 SGHTA and CDR2 FQGTGA. This CDR3 is built from 15 residues. V dropped 2 bases and J dropped 5 bases, with 16 bases sitting between them.

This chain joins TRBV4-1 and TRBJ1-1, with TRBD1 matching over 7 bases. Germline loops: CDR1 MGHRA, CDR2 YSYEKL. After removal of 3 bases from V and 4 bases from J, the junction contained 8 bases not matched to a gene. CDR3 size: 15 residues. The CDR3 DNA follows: TGCGCCAGCAGCCAGTTGGCCAGGGGGAGCACTGAAGCTTTCTTT. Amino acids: CASSQLARGSTEAFF.

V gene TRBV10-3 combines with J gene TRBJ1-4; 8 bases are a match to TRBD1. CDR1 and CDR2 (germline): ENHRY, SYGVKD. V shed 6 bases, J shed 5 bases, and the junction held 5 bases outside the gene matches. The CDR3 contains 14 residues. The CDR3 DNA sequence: TGTGCCATCAGGAAAGGACAGGGAAATGAAAAACTGTTTTTT. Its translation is CAIRKGQGNEKLFF.

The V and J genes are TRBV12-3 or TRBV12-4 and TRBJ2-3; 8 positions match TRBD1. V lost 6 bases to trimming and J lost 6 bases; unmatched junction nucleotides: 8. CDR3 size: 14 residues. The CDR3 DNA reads TGTGCCAGCAGATGGACAGGGCCAGGGGATACGCAGTATTTT. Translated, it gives CASRWTGPGDTQYF.

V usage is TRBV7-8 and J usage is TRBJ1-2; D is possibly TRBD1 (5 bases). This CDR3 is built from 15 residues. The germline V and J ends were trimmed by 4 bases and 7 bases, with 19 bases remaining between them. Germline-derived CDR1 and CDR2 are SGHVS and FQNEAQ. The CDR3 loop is CASSSTRGADGGYTF. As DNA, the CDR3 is TGTGCCAGCAGCTCCACCAGAGGGGCCGACGGTGGCTACACCTTC.

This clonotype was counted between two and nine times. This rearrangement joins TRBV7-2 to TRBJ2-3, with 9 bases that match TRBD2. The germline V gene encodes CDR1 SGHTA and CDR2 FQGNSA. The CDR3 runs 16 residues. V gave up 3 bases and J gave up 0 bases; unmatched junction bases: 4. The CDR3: CASSFSGGRSTDTQYF. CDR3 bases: TGTGCCAGCAGCTTCAGCGGGGGGCGAAGCACAGATACGCAGTATTTT.

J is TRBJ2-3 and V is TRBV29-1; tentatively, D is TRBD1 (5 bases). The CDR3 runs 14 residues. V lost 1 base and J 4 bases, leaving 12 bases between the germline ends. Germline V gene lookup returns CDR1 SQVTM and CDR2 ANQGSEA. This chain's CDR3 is CSVEGGSVADTQYF. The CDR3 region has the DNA TGCAGCGTTGAAGGGGGCAGCGTGGCAGATACGCAGTATTTT.

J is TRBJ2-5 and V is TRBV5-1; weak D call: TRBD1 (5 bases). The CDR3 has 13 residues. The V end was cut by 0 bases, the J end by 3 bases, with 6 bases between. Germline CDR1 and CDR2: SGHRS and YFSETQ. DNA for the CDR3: TGCGCCAGCAGCTTGGTCAGGGAAGAGACCCAGTACTTC. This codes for CASSLVREETQYF. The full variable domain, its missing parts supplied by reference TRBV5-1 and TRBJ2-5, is KAGVTQTPRYLIKTRGQQVTLSCSPISGHRSVSWYQQTPGQGLQFLFEYFSETQRNKGNFPGRFSGRQFSNSRSEMNVSTLELGDSALYLCASSLVREETQYFGPGTRLLVL.